This TCR beta chain was recorded in a study of CD8+CD57+ T cells in acquired aplastic anemia (dated by TCRdb to the late 2010s). Background on the whole study: On average, sorted CD4+ and CD8+ cells yielded around 3.5 ug of extracted DNA, with a range of about 0.17 to 27.4 ug. For healthy donor samples, the average read count was about 10 million for CD4+ cells and 11 million to 13 million for CD8+ cells. Beyond this particular receptor, the publication reports: CD8+ Simpson's diversity did not differ significantly between patients and healthy controls (P=0.060). Roughly 29 CD8+ CDR3 sequences were found to be shared between patients and controls, but these sequences appeared to be highly expressed in patients and within the immunodominant clones of the patients.

Profiling of TCR beta VDJ combinations and CDR3 sequences used genomic DNA as the template. An Illumina HiSeq 2000 was the platform used for TCR repertoire sequencing. Per the original workflow: Repertoire assessment relied on Simpson's diversity index, CDR3 size and DJ length profiles, and TRBV/TRBJ rearrangement plots. The most abundant DNA sequence in the deep sequencing data was taken as the immunodominant clone. CDR3 amino acid sequences were checked for sharing between subjects and were compared against published repertoires and the VDJdb database. TCRdb reworked the public reads: Q25 trimming with fastp, MiXCR clone assembly, productive beta chains retained. Every distinct CDR3 protein forms one entry, paired with its most common genes and DNA. V and J calls and clone size were set by TCRdb, not the authors. In all, the sample holds roughly 170,000 distinct CDR3 sequences, and around 60% of those were seen once. Jointly, the top ten make up 35% to 50% of the sample.

As concerns this clonotype: The antigen it binds to is not known. No base qualities exist here, and no much larger clone lies one base off it.

In the study, sorted CD4+ and CD8+ blood T cells from patients with severe aplastic anemia and from healthy subjects underwent deep sequencing of TCR repertoires. Ficoll-Paque density gradient centrifugation was used to isolate peripheral blood mononuclear cells. CD4+ and CD8+ T cells were sorted by FACS or magnetic beads before DNA extraction. Sequences were obtained from sorted CD4+, CD8+, or CD8+CD57+ T cells (not recorded which) from PBMCs. The clonotype comes from a human donor in good health.

The encoded CDR3 is CASSFTYEQGYGYTF. The DNA reads as follows: TGTGCCAGCAGCTTTACCTACGAGCAGGGTTATGGCTACACCTTC. The chain links TRBV9 with TRBJ1-2; 5 matching bases give a weak D call of TRBD1. Based on the germline V gene, the CDR1 and CDR2 sequences are SGDLS and YYNGEE. The CDR3, from cysteine to phenylalanine, totals 15 residues. Only CDR3 DNA is held: 45 bases, read in frame from base 1. V was cut back by 4 bases and J by 5 bases, leaving a gap of 18 bases between them.